Listed below are T cell receptor beta chains from one sample, sequenced in a study of blood T cells in healthy people across ages. TCRdb independently ran MiXCR on the 5' RACE reads; one entry per CDR3 protein. The sample has approximately 1.5 million distinct CDR3 sequences, roughly a third seen once. The sequenced material came from blood. These receptors came from a woman aged 25-40 years in good health. Both conserved end residues are part of each CDR3.

v_call,j_call,cdr3_aa
TRBV6-5,TRBJ2-7,CASSRGAAYEQYF
TRBV20-1,TRBJ2-4,CSARPQGQGTPLQYF
TRBV20-1,TRBJ2-7,CSANEPGQGFYEQYF
TRBV13,TRBJ2-1,CASSLLMSGGPDEQFF
TRBV13,TRBJ2-1,CASSRRLAGGPLDEQFF
TRBV4-2,TRBJ1-5,CASSQDWGAPPSSNQPQHF
TRBV20-1,TRBJ2-5,CSASRGAMETQYF
TRBV20-1,TRBJ2-3,CSARDRSAKFGDTQYF
TRBV7-9,TRBJ2-6,CASSLDAAPSGANVLTF
TRBV7-2,TRBJ2-3,CASSSTGSRDTQYF
TRBV20-1,TRBJ2-7,CSAKPQYF
TRBV7-8,TRBJ1-1,CASSKAGGTKNTEAFF
TRBV20-1,TRBJ2-7,CSARDPCEGEIYEQYF
TRBV28,TRBJ1-6,CASSSGQGSASPLHF
TRBV20-1,TRBJ2-1,CSATGTSGPREQFF
TRBV30,TRBJ1-5,CAWRATGARGQPQHF
TRBV13,TRBJ1-2,CASTVGGQGLYGYTF
TRBV12-3/TRBV12-4,TRBJ2-1,CASSFPPRGFYNEQFF
TRBV12-3/TRBV12-4,TRBJ1-2,CASSQDRPRLSGYTF
TRBV27,NA,CASSPGTVGKETQYF
TRBV12-3/TRBV12-4,TRBJ2-3,CASSLGRRADTQYF
TRBV5-1,TRBJ2-3,CASTLAGAEDTQYF
TRBV30,TRBJ2-5,CAWSLAGTETQYF
TRBV20-1,TRBJ2-7,CSAIDEGEQYF
TRBV27,TRBJ2-5,CASSALGQGASETQYF
TRBV5-1,TRBJ2-1,CASSLSVTGSYNEQFF
TRBV7-9,TRBJ2-1,CASSRGLDEGNEQFF
TRBV12-3/TRBV12-4,TRBJ2-5,CASKKHSGETQYF
TRBV20-1,TRBJ2-1,CSARDRTSNEQFF
TRBV24-1,TRBJ1-1,CATTPTGGTEAFF
TRBV15,TRBJ2-3,CATSSGWDTQYF
TRBV11-2,TRBJ2-3,CASSFLAGGDTDTQYF
TRBV9,TRBJ1-5,CASSVGISDQPQHF
TRBV19,TRBJ2-2,CASVGGQFTGELFF
TRBV5-1,TRBJ1-4,CASSLSWAEKLFF
TRBV5-6,TRBJ2-1,CASSSGTSGIRTYNEQFF
TRBV28,TRBJ2-7,CASGELSYEQYF
TRBV9,TRBJ2-7,CASSVASRTDEQYF
TRBV3-1,TRBJ2-5,CASSPPLTRGSQTQYF
TRBV27,TRBJ2-5,CASSRNPLTSYGQYF
TRBV21-1,TRBJ1-1,CASSNRARGTEAFF
TRBV10-1,TRBJ2-7,CASSEGTGATYEQYF
TRBV4-1,TRBJ2-3,CASSQRGAPLFAYTDTQYF
TRBV29-1,TRBJ2-1,CSVGGVEQDF